This T cell receptor (beta chain) was captured in a study of cytomegalovirus exposure and HLA in healthy donors. J gave up 6 bases and V 5 bases, and 13 bases lay outside the gene matches. The CDR3 is 17 amino acids. CDR1 is SGHVS and CDR2 is FQNEAQ in the germline V gene. Some clones are missing from TCRdb's copy, which holds only in-frame ones; the method was immunoSEQ multiplex PCR. Of roughly 240,000 clones listed, around nine tenths are singletons. Study conclusions and caveats: Clusters of TCRs from the first cohort tended to co-occur in the approximately 120 validation repertoires (as a later analysis found).

A note on this clone: Its antigen remains unknown.

The sequencing sample was made of PBMCs. V gene TRBV7-8 combines with J gene TRBJ2-2, with 9 bases matching TRBD1. The source of this sequence is a young man in good health and CMV-seronegative. Here the CDR3 DNA reads TGTGCCAGCAGCAAAACAGGGGGCAGTTTGTTCGCCGGGGAGCTGTTTTTT. This translates into CASSKTGGSLFAGELFF.